This TCR beta chain was found in a study of blood T cell repertoires in COVID-19. The CDR3 is made up of 12 amino acids. V was cut by 0 bases and J by 8 bases, with 6 bases left in between. Per germline, CDR1 SGHNT and CDR2 YENEEA. Some clones are missing from TCRdb's copy, which holds only in-frame ones; the method was immunoSEQ multiplex PCR. The sample holds a few hundred thousand clones, around 83% seen once. The rearrangement joins TRBV11-3 to TRBJ2-3; possibly TRBD2 for D (5 bases). The sequenced sample consisted of peripheral blood. This TCR was recovered from a man aged 45 to 65 with active or convalescent COVID-19. The CDR3 loop is CASSLEGGTQYF. Here the CDR3 DNA reads TGTGCCAGCAGCTTAGAAGGAGGTACGCAGTATTTT.